This is a list of T cell receptor beta chains from one sample in a study of blood T cell repertoires in COVID-19. Data came from immunoSEQ multiplex PCR; TCRdb stores just in-frame clones and leaves some out. Of about 140,000 clones listed, 81% are singletons. Material: peripheral blood. The receptor set was obtained from a human donor in a cohort sampled during active COVID-19. The CDR3 runs from the conserved cysteine through the conserved F or W. D genes are given only for firm matches. Not all rows give a size; the values are once, few, many and, for expanded clones, a class.

j_call v_call d_call clone_size cdr3_length cdr3_nt cdr3_aa
TRBJ1-2 TRBV6-5 TRBD1 few 16 TGTGCCAGCAGTTCCGGGACAGGTCCAGTAGACTATGGCTACACCTTC CASSSGTGPVDYGYTF
TRBJ1-3 TRBV5-1 - - 16 TGCGCCAGCAGCTTGGGGGGAGTTACTTCTGGAAACACCATATATTTT CASSLGGVTSGNTIYF
TRBJ2-7 TRBV19 TRBD2 - 15 TGTGCCAGTAGTCCCGGACTAGCGGGAGACTACGAGCAGTACTTC CASSPGLAGDYEQYF
TRBJ1-4 TRBV14 TRBD1 - 17 TGTGCCAGCAGCCAATCAGGACAGGGGGCCCGTGGGGAAAAACTGTTTTTT CASSQSGQGARGEKLFF
TRBJ2-2 TRBV24-1 TRBD2 few 17 TGTGCCACCAGTGAAGATAGCGGGAGATTCCACACCGGGGAGCTGTTTTTT CATSEDSGRFHTGELFF
TRBJ1-2 TRBV28 TRBD1 - 13 TGTGCCAGCAGGAATTACAGGGGGCTGGGCTACACCTTC CASRNYRGLGYTF
TRBJ2-5 TRBV28 TRBD1 - 18 TGTGCCAGCAGTTCCGAATCCTCGGACAGGGGGCTGGTAGAGACCCAGTACTTC CASSSESSDRGLVETQYF
TRBJ2-1 TRBV7-3 - - 13 TGTGCCAGCAGCTTATCTCTCTACAATGAGCAGTTCTTC CASSLSLYNEQFF
TRBJ2-7 TRBV2 - once 15 TGTGCCAGCAGTGAAGGCCGGAGCTTGTCCTACGAGCAGTACTTC CASSEGRSLSYEQYF
TRBJ1-1 TRBV13 - - 16 TGTGCCAGCAGCTCGAGTTCCGGGACAACGAACACTGAAGCTTTCTTT CASSSSSGTTNTEAFF
TRBJ1-1 TRBV6-1 - - 15 TGTGCCAGCAGTGAAGGACTGATTATGAACACTGAAGCTTTCTTT CASSEGLIMNTEAFF
TRBJ1-4 TRBV7-2 - - 13 TGTGCCAGCAGCCCCACCTATAATGAAAAACTGTTTTTT CASSPTYNEKLFF
TRBJ2-7 TRBV28 - - 12 TGTGCCAGCTGGGCTACCTCCTACGAGCAGTACTTC CASWATSYEQYF
TRBJ1-5 TRBV19 - few 14 TGTGCCAGTAGTATTCTAGGCAGCAATCAGCCCCAGCATTTT CASSILGSNQPQHF
TRBJ2-7 TRBV28 - - 11 TGTGCCACCAAACCAGGGATCGAGCAGTACTTC CATKPGIEQYF
TRBJ2-1 TRBV7-2 TRBD2 - 15 TGTGCCAGCAGCTTGGGAAGCGGGAGCCTCTATGAGCAGTTCTTC CASSLGSGSLYEQFF
TRBJ1-1 TRBV5-4 - - 14 TGTGCCAGCAGCTCCAGGGACTTGAACACTGAAGCTTTCTTT CASSSRDLNTEAFF
TRBJ2-7 TRBV18 TRBD1 - 15 TGTGCCAGCTCACCGACCGGGACAGGCGCCTACGAGCAGTACTTC CASSPTGTGAYEQYF
TRBJ2-7 TRBV7-9 - - 17 TGTGCCAGCAGCTTAACCGCGGGCGGGGCTTACTCCTACGAGCAGTACTTC CASSLTAGGAYSYEQYF
TRBJ2-2 TRBV7-2 TRBD2 - 15 TGTGCCAGCAGCTTGATAGCGGGAGTCGCCGGGGAGCTGTTTTTT CASSLIAGVAGELFF